This TCR beta chain was captured in a study of PD-L1 blockade in urothelial cancer listed by TCRdb under 2017. Some background on the complete study: All patients started therapy at some point between 2014 and 2016 and received atezolizumab 1,200 mg intravenously every 3 weeks. About 85% of the 29 patients were males with bladder-origin urothelial cancer, and about 60% of the 29 reported a prior smoking history. Patients had an ECOG performance status of 0 or 1 and had received between 0 and 3 prior chemotherapy regimens. Tumor samples yielded a median of roughly 1,300 T cells and about a thousand unique TCRs, with median clonality around 0.091 and T cell proportion roughly 0.099. The study was an exploratory multi-omic analysis of somatic, immune and clinical correlates of response to PD-L1 blockade with atezolizumab in urothelial cancer. Pretreatment tumor samples, along with matched peripheral blood serially collected before and after atezolizumab treatment, were subjected to TCR sequencing. Durable clinical benefit meant progression-free survival longer than 6 months, and TCR features were also tested against progression-free and overall survival. In the same patients, pretreatment tumors underwent whole exome sequencing and RNA sequencing in addition to TCR sequencing. Durable clinical benefit was achieved by nine patients and was not achieved by 20 patients. Pretreatment blood TCR-seq was available for about 28 patients, at least one posttreatment blood collection was obtained for about 25 patients, and tumor TCR-seq was available for about 25 patients. Five patients were left out of tumor TCR analyses because tumors from two patients failed quality control and three patients had no tumor available.

Findings and caveats that apply to the study as a whole: The tumor samples were FFPE, were not collected immediately before treatment, and were limited to one sample per patient, so heterogeneity may have been missed. At 3 weeks after the start of treatment, tumor-associated TCR clones in peripheral blood had expanded more in patients with durable benefit (n of about 21, p = 0.022). Because of the small sample size (n of about 30) and the many exploratory analyses performed, the results are intended to be regarded as hypothesis-generating. A higher proportion of tumor-infiltrating T lymphocytes was found in patients with durable benefit (n of about 24, Mann-Whitney p = 0.047).

Trimming takes 5 bases off V and 5 bases off J; junction bases not matched to a gene: 4. The germline V gene encodes CDR1 LNHDA and CDR2 SQIVND (reference sequence). The CDR3 numbers 15 residues from cysteine through phenylalanine. The retained sequence is limited to the CDR3, 45 bases, with the frame set at the first base. Comments on this clone: Which antigen it targets is not known. No qualities accompany the bases; no much larger clone lies one base away.

Interpreted using the paper, the time point label stands for: pretreatment tumor sample. A cohort of 25 to 30 patients with locally advanced or metastatic urothelial carcinoma, treated at Memorial Sloan Kettering on a trial protocol, was included. Every piece of tumor tissue used for sequencing was obtained before atezolizumab dosing. The Qiagen DNeasy Blood extraction kit was used to purify genomic DNA from total PBMCs and tumor samples. Each PCR received spiked-in synthetic TCR analog templates so that absolute template abundance could be estimated from read counts. In FFPE tumors, housekeeping genes were amplified and quantified to estimate usable DNA and calculate T cell fraction. The immunoSEQ assay was used to amplify TCRbeta CDR3 regions from genomic DNA with bias-controlled V and J gene primers. Sequencing of rearranged TCRbeta segments was performed at approximately 20X coverage. The original methods were these. Sequencing errors were corrected by clustering and CDR3s were annotated against IMGT to assign V, D and J genes. Downstream analyses used only productive TCRbeta rearrangements and left out out-of-frame or stop-codon sequences. To compute clonality, Shannon entropy was normalized by the log of the number of unique productive sequences and then subtracted from one. Clones differing between time points or between blood and tumor were identified by Fisher's exact test with Benjamini-Hochberg correction at adjusted p below 0.01. In its TCRdb copy, this immuneACCESS table keeps in-frame sequences only and misses some clones. Where compared with another copy, unresolved V genes explain less than half of these, and the others have no known cause. That table is the source of V, J and clone size, and D and trimming were worked out from the DNA. The sample table holds just over 35,000 clones, of which roughly 38% were seen once. About 8.9% of the sample is in the top ten clones.

This receptor was taken from a man between 60 and 75 years old with urothelial cancer. Recombination linked TRBV19 to TRBJ2-3, with 13 junctional bases fitting TRBD2. The specimen comprised tumor tissue, sampled before atezolizumab (anti-PD-L1) treatment. The encoded CDR3 is CASSDRTSGRDTQYF. The bases read TGTGCCAGTAGTGACCGGACTAGCGGGAGAGATACGCAGTATTTT.